This entry lists 32 T cell receptor beta chains sequenced from one sample in a study of graft-versus-host responses after intestinal transplantation. Measured with immunoSEQ multiplex PCR; TCRdb has only the in-frame clones, and not every one. This table has tens of thousands of clones, around nine tenths appearing once. The sequencing used PBMCs, collected approximately 120 days after intestinal transplantation. These receptors were obtained from a human patient who received an intestinal transplant, so some T cells may come from the graft donor.

This rearrangement joins TRBV7-9 to TRBJ2-7; the D is unclear. Trimming took off 4 bases at V and 2 bases at J, with 12 bases between the two ends. Germline V gene data show CDR1 as SEHNR and CDR2 as FQNEAQ (reference sequence). This CDR3 is built from 14 residues. The CDR3: CASSSVNEPYEQYF. CDR3 DNA sequence: TGTGCCAGCAGCTCCGTAAACGAGCCCTACGAGCAGTACTTC.

This rearrangement joins TRBV2 to TRBJ1-2; a weak D match, TRBD1 (5 bases). The germline V and J ends were trimmed by 3 bases and 2 bases, with 13 bases remaining between them. CDR1 and CDR2 from the germline V gene are SNHLY and FYNNEI. This CDR3 has 15 amino acids. CDR3 coding DNA: TGTGCCAGCAGTGAGAGTGTACAGGCGAACTATGGCTACACCTTC. It codes for CASSESVQANYGYTF.

This clone was observed once. The chain has TRBV6-1 and TRBJ2-1; D perhaps matches TRBD1 (5 bases). V was cut by 5 bases and J by 8 bases, with 13 bases left in between. CDR1 and CDR2 (germline): MNHNS, SASEGT. The length of the CDR3 is 13 residues. The CDR3 DNA reads TGTGCCAGCAGTTTTCAGGGCTTTGATGAGCAGTTCTTC. Protein: CASSFQGFDEQFF.

The chain couples TRBV23-1 to TRBJ2-3; 9 nucleotides agree with TRBD2. TRBV23-1 is an ORF for which the function is uncertain. CDR3 length: 17 amino acids. Losses at the gene ends were 3 bases for V and 2 bases for J; bases not matched to a gene: 9. The CDR3, as DNA: TGCGCCAGCAGTCATAATACCGCGGGAGGGATCACAGATACGCAGTATTTT. Amino acids: CASSHNTAGGITDTQYF.

The chain recombines TRBV4-1 with TRBJ2-1; 7 nucleotides line up with TRBD2. The germline V gene encodes CDR1 MGHRA and CDR2 YSYEKL. V lost 3 bases to trimming and J lost 4 bases; unmatched junction nucleotides: 9. The CDR3 runs to 16 residues. In DNA form, the CDR3 reads TGCGCCAGCAGCCAGGGGCCACTAGCGACTTACAATGAGCAGTTCTTC. It is translated as CASSQGPLATYNEQFF.

This chain connects TRBV25-1 to TRBJ1-6, with 10 positions matching TRBD1. Germline V gene data show CDR1 as MGHDK and CDR2 as SYGVNS. CDR3 length: 16 amino acids. V lost 5 bases and J lost 8; bases outside the gene matches: 9. In DNA, the CDR3 is TGTGCCAGCAGTACATACTCCGGGACAGGGGATTCACCCCTCCACTTT. This encodes CASSTYSGTGDSPLHF.

DNA of the CDR3: TGTGCCAGCTCACGCCGGATGAACACTGAAGCTTTCTTT. Protein: CASSRRMNTEAFF. The chain carries TRBV18 and TRBJ1-1; no clear D gene. V was trimmed by 4 bases and J by 0 bases, leaving 6 bases between them. There are 13 residues in the CDR3. Looked up from germline, CDR1 is KGHSH and CDR2 is LQKENI.

The chain is built from TRBV9 and TRBJ2-3, with 8 nucleotides matching TRBD2. The CDR3 consists of 15 residues. V was pared by 6 bases and J by 4 bases, with 10 bases of the junction left unmatched. The germline V gene encodes CDR1 SGDLS and CDR2 YYNGEE. This CDR3 reads CASNRAGVVADTQYF. In DNA form, the CDR3 reads TGTGCCAGCAACCGAGCGGGAGTGGTAGCAGATACGCAGTATTTT.

This chain links TRBV11-3 with TRBJ2-1; 7 bases match TRBD1. V dropped 2 bases and J dropped 5; count of bases not matched to a gene: 6. Germline values: CDR1 SGHNT, CDR2 YENEEA. This CDR3 contains 15 residues. The CDR3 region is CASSLRGQIDNEQFF. The CDR3, as DNA: TGTGCCAGCAGCTTAAGGGGACAGATAGACAATGAGCAGTTCTTC.

The rearrangement joins TRBV28 to TRBJ1-2; maybe TRBD1 (5 bases). This CDR3 has 16 amino acids. The germline CDR1 and CDR2 sequences are MDHEN and SYDVKM. Trimming took 3 bases from V and 1 from J, leaving 15 bases between them. The CDR3 is CASSFRTGGGNYGYTF. The CDR3 DNA is TGTGCCAGCAGTTTTAGAACAGGTGGGGGTAACTATGGCTACACCTTC.

The chain uses TRBV6-1 and TRBJ2-7, with unresolved D. Trimming pared 3 bases from V and 3 bases from J, leaving 6 bases between. This CDR3 is 12 amino acids long. Per germline, CDR1 MNHNS and CDR2 SASEGT. Written as DNA, the CDR3 is TGTGCCAGCAGTGAGGCAGACTACGAGCAGTACTTC. Its protein is CASSEADYEQYF.

This chain connects TRBV6-5 to TRBJ2-1, with D hard to call. The germline CDR1 and CDR2 sequences are MNHEY and SVGAGI. This CDR3 has 14 residues. V lost 0 bases, J lost 4 bases, and 7 bases lay in between. The DNA of the CDR3 is TGTGCCAGCAGTTACTCCCGGGTATACAATGAGCAGTTCTTC. This codes for CASSYSRVYNEQFF.

J is TRBJ2-1 and V is TRBV7-9, with unresolved D. In germline, CDR1 is SEHNR, CDR2 FQNEAQ (reference sequence). V dropped 1 base and J dropped 4 bases, with 11 bases sitting between them. This CDR3 is 15 amino acids long. Here the CDR3 DNA reads TGTGCCAGCAGCTTAGGCGTTGGAGCTTACAATGAGCAGTTCTTC. Its translation is CASSLGVGAYNEQFF.

This chain joins TRBV9 and TRBJ2-3; no reliable D call. V gave up 1 base and J gave up 1 base, with 7 bases separating them. The germline gives CDR1 SGDLS, CDR2 YYNGEE. The CDR3 has 14 residues. In DNA, the CDR3 is TGTGCCAGCAGCGTACACCGGGGCACAGATACGCAGTATTTT. This encodes CASSVHRGTDTQYF.

The V and J genes are TRBV15 and TRBJ2-7, with 7 bases aligning to TRBD1. The CDR3 is made up of 14 amino acids. Losses at the gene ends were 3 bases for V and 2 bases for J; bases not matched to a gene: 4. In germline, CDR1 is LNHNV, CDR2 YYDKDF (reference sequence). DNA of the CDR3: TGTGCCACCAGCAGGTCGGGACAGACCTACGAGCAGTACTTC. Translation: CATSRSGQTYEQYF.

The V call is TRBV14, the J call TRBJ2-7; D might be TRBD1 (5 bases). V was shortened by 1 base and J by 5 bases, with 12 bases between the two germline ends. Per the germline V gene, CDR1 is SGHDN and CDR2 is FVKESK. This CDR3 has 14 residues. The CDR3 loop is CASSQGQSVNEQYF. CDR3 sequence (DNA): TGTGCCAGCAGCCAAGGACAGTCTGTGAACGAGCAGTACTTC.

For the CDR3, the DNA is TGTGCCAGGCACGGGAGTAACAACGAGCAGTACTTC. Translated: CARHGSNNEQYF. This sequence joins TRBV2 and TRBJ2-5, with a possible D match to TRBD2 (6 bases). TRBJ2-7 explains the end of the DNA better; the J call may be wrong. The CDR3 length is 12 residues. Germline values: CDR1 SNHLY, CDR2 FYNNEI.

J is TRBJ2-1 and V is TRBV7-9; D remains unclear. The CDR3 is 17 amino acids. CDR1 is SEHNR and CDR2 is FQNEAQ in the germline V gene (reference sequence). V lost 2 bases and J 0 bases, leaving 14 bases between the germline ends. The CDR3 DNA follows: TGTGCCAGCAGCTTAAAAGGCCCCCCCGGCTCCTACAATGAGCAGTTCTTC. It is translated as CASSLKGPPGSYNEQFF.

The J gene is TRBJ2-1, the V gene TRBV9; 8 bases match TRBD1. Per germline, CDR1 SGDLS and CDR2 YYNGEE. This CDR3 comprises 14 residues. The V and J ends lost 6 bases and 4 bases, in that order; junction bases with no gene match: 6. The chain's CDR3 is CASTPGQEYNEQFF. The CDR3 DNA follows: TGTGCCAGCACCCCGGGACAGGAATACAATGAGCAGTTCTTC.

This clone appeared a single time. The rearrangement links TRBV7-9 to TRBJ2-3, with D perhaps TRBD1 (7 bases). From germline, CDR1 is SEHNR and CDR2 FQNEAQ (reference sequence). V was clipped by 5 bases and J by 0 bases, with 15 bases between them. CDR3 length: 16 residues. CDR3 sequence (DNA): TGTGCCAGCAGCAAAGGAGGGGGCGTAAGCACAGATACGCAGTATTTT. It translates to CASSKGGGVSTDTQYF.

The genes are TRBV27 and TRBJ2-1; D is tentatively TRBD1 or TRBD2 (5 bases each). The V and J ends lost 8 bases and 3 bases respectively, with 11 bases between them. Germline V gene lookup returns CDR1 MNHEY and CDR2 SMNVEV (reference sequence). This CDR3 spans 13 amino acids. The CDR3 DNA reads TGTGCCAGCCGGGGCTTTGGCTACAATGAGCAGTTCTTC. Translating it yields CASRGFGYNEQFF.

This chain links TRBV19 with TRBJ2-2, with D tentatively TRBD1 or TRBD2 (6 bases each). V was pared by 7 bases and J by 4 bases, with 22 bases between. Germline CDR1 reads LNHDA; CDR2 reads SQIVND (reference sequence). The CDR3 runs to 17 residues. The CDR3 DNA reads as TGTGCCAGTACCTCGACCGGGGGCGCATTTATCACCGGGGAGCTGTTTTTT. Its protein is CASTSTGGAFITGELFF.

The rearrangement uses TRBV10-2 and TRBJ2-1; 8 positions match TRBD2. V shed 8 bases and J 0 bases; nucleotides not matched to a gene: 9. The CDR3 spans 16 residues. CDR1 is WSHSY, CDR2 SAAADI, per germline. The CDR3 DNA reads TGCGCCAGCGTGCGTGGCGGGGGGATCTCCTACAATGAGCAGTTCTTC. Its translation is CASVRGGGISYNEQFF.

This chain connects TRBV5-6 to TRBJ1-1; D gene ambiguous. V was trimmed by 0 bases and J by 6 bases, leaving 3 bases between them. Germline loops: CDR1 SGHDT, CDR2 YYEEEE. This CDR3 spans 11 amino acids. In DNA form, the CDR3 reads TGTGCCAGCAGCTTGGCCGCTGAAGCTTTCTTT. Its protein product is CASSLAAEAFF.

This clone has only a few counts. V gene TRBV5-1 combines with J gene TRBJ2-5; 8 bases fit TRBD1. This CDR3 region has 15 residues. The junction had 6 bases not matched to a gene; V was cut back by 3 bases and J by 2 bases. CDR1 is SGHRS, CDR2 YFSETQ, per germline. CDR3 protein: CASSSNTGGQETQYF. The CDR3, as DNA: TGCGCCAGCAGCTCCAATACAGGGGGGCAAGAGACCCAGTACTTC.

The V and J genes are TRBV7-9 and TRBJ1-4; TRBD1 matches at 8 bases. The CDR3 sequence is 14 residues long. Per the germline V gene, CDR1 is SEHNR and CDR2 is FQNEAQ (reference sequence). Trimming cost V 2 bases and J 8 bases; bases outside gene matches: 4. The CDR3 DNA follows: TGTGCCAGCAGCTTACAGGGGGCGGGGGAAAAACTGTTTTTT. Translation gives CASSLQGAGEKLFF.

The chain uses TRBV27 and TRBJ2-7, with D possibly being TRBD1 (6 bases). The germline V gene encodes CDR1 MNHEY and CDR2 SMNVEV (reference sequence). V was pared by 6 bases and J by 0 bases, with 21 bases between. This CDR3 is 17 amino acids long. CDR3 sequence (DNA): TGTGCCAGCAGCCTTGAATTGACAGGTGTTAGCTCCTACGAGCAGTACTTC. Its protein product is CASSLELTGVSSYEQYF.

The rearrangement joins TRBV5-4 to TRBJ2-1; D gene uncertain. The CDR3 is 15 amino acids. Trimming shortened V by 4 bases and J by 0 bases, and 11 bases separated the two germline ends. CDR1 and CDR2 from the germline V gene are SGHNT and YYREEE (reference sequence). The CDR3 DNA follows: TGTGCCAGCAGCCCCCTCCAGGCCTCCTACAATGAGCAGTTCTTC. Encoded protein: CASSPLQASYNEQFF.

This rearrangement joins TRBV19 to TRBJ2-7; D might be TRBD1 or TRBD2, each matching 5 bases. The ends were cut back, 0 bases at V and 1 base at J, with 10 bases in the middle. CDR3 length: 15 amino acids. Germline V lookup: CDR1 LNHDA, CDR2 SQIVND (reference sequence). CDR3 sequence reads: CASSIEGRGSYEQYF. In DNA, the CDR3 is TGTGCCAGTAGTATAGAGGGGCGCGGGTCCTACGAGCAGTACTTC.

CDR3 region: CASSLASGSDSPLHF. The CDR3 coding sequence is TGTGCCAGCAGCTTAGCGTCGGGGTCGGATTCACCCCTCCACTTT. This chain connects TRBV7-9 to TRBJ1-6; D unresolved. CDR1 SEHNR and CDR2 FQNEAQ come from the germline V gene (reference sequence). CDR3 length: 15 residues. V was pared by 0 bases and J by 8 bases, with 11 bases between.

J is TRBJ1-1 and V is TRBV2; the match to TRBD1 covers 7 bases. In germline, CDR1 is SNHLY, CDR2 FYNNEI. V shed 5 bases, J shed 7 bases, and the junction held 7 bases outside the gene matches. This CDR3 contains 13 residues. In DNA form, the CDR3 reads TGTGCCAGCAGTATAATACAGGGGAATGAAGCTTTCTTT. Translated: CASSIIQGNEAFF.

This chain connects TRBV5-1 to TRBJ1-1; D not resolved. Trimming took 2 bases from V and 2 from J, leaving 7 bases between them. The CDR3 contains 13 residues. Germline values: CDR1 SGHRS, CDR2 YFSETQ. The CDR3 here is CASSFMVNTEAFF. DNA for the CDR3: TGCGCCAGCAGCTTTATGGTCAACACTGAAGCTTTCTTT.